The next 30 T cell receptor beta chains were all read from a single sample in a study of cytomegalovirus exposure and HLA in healthy donors. The PCR used 60 Vbeta and 13 Jbeta primers. Data came from immunoSEQ multiplex PCR; TCRdb stores just in-frame clones and leaves some out. There are 150,000 or so clones in the sample; 65% to 85% occur only once, and about 2.6% lies in the top ten. The sequenced material came from PBMCs. The receptor source for this set is a man aged 18-30 years in good health and CMV-seronegative.

This clone was recorded once. The genes are TRBV6-5 and TRBJ1-1, with 9 bases aligning to TRBD1. In germline, CDR1 is MNHEY, CDR2 SVGAGI. Trimming at V came to 5 bases and at J to 5 bases, leaving 6 bases not matched to a gene. CDR3 length equals 14 residues. The CDR3 protein is CASSPGTGLTEAFF. CDR3 sequence (DNA): TGTGCCAGCAGTCCCGGGACAGGGCTGACTGAAGCTTTCTTT.

This chain uses TRBV6-6 with TRBJ1-2, with 9 bases that match TRBD1. The CDR3 contains 16 residues. Germline loops: CDR1 MNHNY, CDR2 SVGAGI (reference sequence). V shed 0 bases and J 6 bases; nucleotides not matched to a gene: 8. CDR3 DNA sequence: TGTGCCAGCAGTTACTCGACAGGGGGAGCAACGGATGGCTACACCTTC. The encoded protein is CASSYSTGGATDGYTF.

This chain uses TRBV11-2 with TRBJ2-7, with 12 bases matching TRBD2. The CDR3 runs 16 residues. The ends lost 5 bases at V and 2 bases at J; junction bases unmatched: 7. The germline V gene encodes CDR1 SGHAT and CDR2 FQNNGV. The CDR3 reads CASSPGLAGDTYEQYF. In DNA form, the CDR3 reads TGTGCCAGCAGCCCGGGACTAGCGGGCGACACCTACGAGCAGTACTTC.

V usage is TRBV27 and J usage is TRBJ1-1, with D perhaps matching TRBD1 (5 bases). The V gene's germline CDR1 is MNHEY and CDR2 SMNVEV (reference sequence). This CDR3 region has 14 residues. V was pared by 6 bases and J by 5 bases, with 16 bases between. CDR3 residues: CASRPGGGGTEAFF. In DNA, the CDR3 is TGTGCCAGCAGACCCGGGGGGGGTGGGACTGAAGCTTTCTTT.

The table lists this clone with a few counts. The gene calls are TRBV4-1 and TRBJ1-4, with 11 bases aligning to TRBD1. The CDR3 extends over 17 amino acids. The V segment lost 6 bases and the J segment 7 bases; nucleotides outside the gene matches: 13. Germline V lookup: CDR1 MGHRA, CDR2 YSYEKL. The CDR3 loop reads CASSPSDRGREGEKLFF. The CDR3, as DNA: TGCGCCAGCAGTCCATCGGACAGGGGGCGCGAGGGTGAAAAACTGTTTTTT.

This clone was seen once. The rearrangement joins TRBV27 to TRBJ1-2, with TRBD1 matching over 8 bases. V was pared by 3 bases and J by 8 bases, with 11 bases of the junction left unmatched. The CDR3 extends over 15 amino acids. Germline CDR1 and CDR2: MNHEY and SMNVEV (reference sequence). The CDR3 coding sequence is TGTGCCAGCAGTTTGAGGCAGGGGGCTTTGGAAGGCTACACCTTC. Translated, it gives CASSLRQGALEGYTF.

This chain links TRBV5-1 with TRBJ2-5; TRBD2 agrees at 7 bases. CDR1 is SGHRS and CDR2 is YFSETQ in the germline V gene. The CDR3 sequence is 14 residues long. J gave up 3 bases and V 4 bases, and 6 bases lay outside the gene matches. The DNA of the CDR3 is TGCGCCAGCAGCGGGGGGGGGTTTGAAGAGACCCAGTACTTC. Protein product: CASSGGGFEETQYF.

The gene calls are TRBV7-2 and TRBJ1-1; the match to TRBD1 covers 7 bases. The CDR3 is 14 residues long. V gave up 5 bases and J gave up 2 bases; unmatched junction bases: 5. CDR1 is SGHTA, CDR2 FQGNSA, per germline. The DNA of the CDR3 is TGTGCCAGCAGCGCCGCAGGGGGTAACACTGAAGCTTTCTTT. Translated: CASSAAGGNTEAFF.

This sequence joins TRBV6-6 and TRBJ1-1; 8 nucleotides agree with TRBD1. V shed 1 base and J 1 base; nucleotides not matched to a gene: 2. The CDR3 covers 15 residues. Germline V gene sequence: CDR1 MNHNY, CDR2 SVGAGI (reference sequence). CDR3 in amino acids: CASSYFRGPNTEAFF. CDR3 nucleotide sequence: TGTGCCAGCAGTTACTTCAGGGGGCCGAACACTGAAGCTTTCTTT.

This clone was observed a single time. The genes are TRBV7-2 and TRBJ2-7; 7 bases agree with TRBD1. CDR3 length: 15 amino acids. J was trimmed by 9 bases and V by 5 bases; bases with no gene match: 16. Germline V CDR1 and CDR2: SGHTA, FQGNSA. The CDR3 reads CASSPGQARAGAQYF. The CDR3 region has the DNA TGTGCCAGCAGCCCCGGACAGGCGCGGGCGGGCGCGCAGTACTTC.

J is TRBJ2-3 and V is TRBV5-4, with 10 bases matching TRBD2. There are 16 residues in the CDR3. V shed 4 bases and J 4 bases; nucleotides not matched to a gene: 9. Per germline, CDR1 SGHNT and CDR2 YYREEE (reference sequence). CDR3 in amino acids: CASSRAAGGPSDTQYF. For the CDR3, the DNA is TGTGCCAGCAGCCGGGCAGCGGGGGGGCCCTCAGATACGCAGTATTTT.

The chain recombines TRBV6-1 with TRBJ1-2; D is undetermined. CDR1 is MNHNS and CDR2 is SASEGT in the germline V gene. V lost 2 bases to trimming and J lost 5 bases, with 9 bases between them. The CDR3 is 13 amino acids. In nucleotides, the CDR3 is TGTGCCAGCAGTGAACCACAGTCGTATGGCTACACCTTC. Protein: CASSEPQSYGYTF.

Comments on this clone: Sequence at one end of the junction differs from germline and may be a read error. The chain links TRBV6-1 to TRBJ2-6, with TRBD2 as a possible D gene (6 bases). CDR3 size: 16 residues. Germline values: CDR1 MNHNS, CDR2 SASEGT. The CDR3 spells CASSEDGGSGANGLTF. The CDR3, as DNA: TGTGCCAGCAGTGAAGATGGGGGGTCTGGGGCCAACGGCCTGACTTTC.

The genes are TRBV5-4 and TRBJ2-5, with 8 bases lining up with TRBD2. CDR1 and CDR2 (germline): SGHNT, YYREEE (reference sequence). This CDR3 contains 15 residues. V gave up 4 bases and J gave up 1 base; unmatched junction bases: 6. CDR3 protein: CASSAGTSAQETQYF. The CDR3 region has the DNA TGTGCCAGCAGCGCAGGGACTAGTGCCCAAGAGACCCAGTACTTC.

V is TRBV18 and J is TRBJ2-5; perhaps TRBD1 as D (5 bases). Germline V gene data show CDR1 as KGHSH and CDR2 as LQKENI. The V end was cut by 4 bases, the J end by 4 bases, with 13 bases between. The CDR3 has 14 amino acids. CDR3 coding DNA: TGTGCCAGCTCACTGGGGCAGGGAAGAGAGACCCAGTACTTC. This gives the protein CASSLGQGRETQYF.

Comments on this clone: Its ends do not fully match the called genes, so a read error is possible. This chain connects TRBV7-9 to TRBJ1-1, with D uncertain. The CDR3 totals 12 residues. Germline CDR1 reads SEHNR; CDR2 reads FQNEAQ (reference sequence). CDR3 residues: CSSSLDSAEAFF. The CDR3 region has the DNA TGTTCCAGCAGCTTAGATTCGGCTGAAGCTTTCTTT.

This clone was counted only a few times. The chain is built from TRBV4-3 and TRBJ1-1, with 7 bases fitting TRBD1. CDR1 is LGHNA, CDR2 YSLEER, per germline. This CDR3 has 15 amino acids. With 0 bases clipped from V and 5 bases from J, the junction kept 6 bases outside the gene matches. CDR3 in DNA: TGCGCCAGCAGCCAAGAAGCAGGGGGTGCTACTGAAGCTTTCTTT. Its protein product is CASSQEAGGATEAFF.

The chain couples TRBV5-4 to TRBJ2-4; possibly TRBD2 for D (7 bases). This CDR3 is built from 15 residues. The V end was cut by 4 bases, the J end by 5 bases, with 16 bases between. Germline V gene lookup returns CDR1 SGHNT and CDR2 YYREEE (reference sequence). CDR3 sequence: CASSLTGGRENIQYF. For the CDR3, the DNA is TGTGCCAGCAGCCTTACCGGGGGGCGGGAAAACATTCAGTACTTC.

This rearrangement joins TRBV7-2 to TRBJ2-3; 13 nucleotides align to TRBD2. This CDR3 has 15 residues. The germline gives CDR1 SGHTA, CDR2 FQGNSA. V was clipped by 1 base and J by 6 bases; unmatched bases: 1. CDR3 amino acids: CASSLGGLAGDTQYF. The CDR3 DNA reads TGTGCCAGCAGCTTAGGGGGACTAGCGGGGGATACGCAGTATTTT.

The gene calls are TRBV28 and TRBJ1-1; D gene ambiguous. The CDR3 spans 13 residues. Trimming left V 6 bases short and J 2 bases short, with 10 bases between. CDR1 and CDR2 (germline): MDHEN, SYDVKM. The CDR3 loop reads CASSAPVNTEAFF. The CDR3 nucleotides read TGTGCCAGCAGCGCCCCAGTAAACACTGAAGCTTTCTTT.

The chain employs TRBV13 and TRBJ2-6; 7 bases are shared with TRBD1. Per germline, CDR1 PRHDT and CDR2 FYEKMQ (reference sequence). The CDR3 contains 18 residues. V was pared by 4 bases and J by 0 bases, with 9 bases of the junction left unmatched. CDR3 region: CASSSRDRIYSGANVLTF. The CDR3 DNA sequence: TGTGCCAGCAGCTCTCGGGACAGAATTTACTCTGGGGCCAACGTCCTGACTTTC.

V usage is TRBV14 and J usage is TRBJ1-2, with a weak D call TRBD1 (5 bases). There are 13 residues in the CDR3. CDR1 and CDR2 from the germline V gene are SGHDN and FVKESK. Deletions cut 4 bases from V and 4 bases from J, with 10 bases between. CDR3 bases: TGTGCCAGCAGCCTGACGGACACCTATGGCTACACCTTC. Encoded protein: CASSLTDTYGYTF.

The chain combines TRBV29-1 with TRBJ1-1; 8 bases line up with TRBD1. CDR1 and CDR2 (germline): SQVTM, ANQGSEA. The CDR3 is 13 amino acids. The ends lost 3 bases at V and 1 base at J; junction bases unmatched: 1. This CDR3 is CSVEQGANTEAFF. CDR3 nucleotides: TGCAGCGTTGAGCAGGGGGCGAACACTGAAGCTTTCTTT.

This clone has only a few counts. This rearrangement joins TRBV11-1 to TRBJ1-2; 7 bases agree with TRBD1. The ends lost 5 bases at V and 8 bases at J; junction bases unmatched: 8. Germline V gene data show CDR1 as SGHAT and CDR2 as FQDESV (reference sequence). The CDR3 is 13 residues long. The CDR3 here is CASSPLRGSGYTF. DNA of the CDR3: TGTGCCAGCAGCCCTCTCAGGGGGAGCGGCTACACCTTC.

This rearrangement joins TRBV28 to TRBJ1-1; TRBD1 agrees at 7 bases. The CDR3 loop spans 14 amino acids. The trim removed 7 bases at V and 1 base at J, leaving 6 bases unmatched. Looked up from germline, CDR1 is MDHEN and CDR2 is SYDVKM. The CDR3 loop reads CASKPGQPNTEAFF. The DNA for the CDR3 is TGTGCCAGCAAACCGGGACAGCCGAACACTGAAGCTTTCTTT.

J is TRBJ1-2 and V is TRBV7-9; possibly TRBD1 for D (5 bases). CDR1 and CDR2 from the germline V gene are SEHNR and FQNEAQ (reference sequence). The CDR3 has 13 residues. V shed 5 bases and J shed 4 bases, with 11 bases lying between them. CDR3 DNA sequence: TGTGCCAGCAGCCGCGACAGCTCCTATGGCTACACCTTC. It codes for CASSRDSSYGYTF.

The genes are TRBV27 and TRBJ1-2; 12 bases map to TRBD1. V trimming: 3 bases; J trimming: 5 bases; junction bases outside the gene matches: 16. Germline V lookup: CDR1 MNHEY, CDR2 SMNVEV (reference sequence). CDR3 size: 19 residues. CDR3 DNA sequence: TGTGCCAGCAGTTTCAAACCTCCGGGACAGGGGGCGCCCCTTTATGGCTACACCTTC. Translation gives CASSFKPPGQGAPLYGYTF.

The chain carries TRBV4-1 and TRBJ1-6; D ambiguous. The CDR3 is 16 residues long. V gave up 0 bases and J gave up 10 bases, with 16 bases separating them. CDR1 and CDR2 (germline): MGHRA, YSYEKL. The CDR3 here is CASSQDLTTWSSPLHF. In DNA, the CDR3 is TGCGCCAGCAGCCAAGATCTTACGACTTGGTCCTCACCCCTCCACTTT.

V and J are TRBV7-2 and TRBJ1-2; TRBD1 is a possible D gene (5 bases). The V and J ends lost 5 bases and 5 bases respectively, with 12 bases between them. The CDR3 sequence is 13 residues long. In germline, CDR1 is SGHTA, CDR2 FQGNSA. The CDR3 coding sequence is TGTGCCAGCAGCCGGGTGGGGGGGTATGGCTACACCTTC. Amino acid sequence: CASSRVGGYGYTF. The whole variable domain, remainder taken from reference TRBV7-2 and TRBJ1-2, is GAGVSQSPSNKVTEKGKDVELRCDPISGHTALYWYRQSLGQGLEFLIYFQGNSAPDKSGLPSDRFSAERTGGSVSTLTIQRTQQEDSAVYLCASSRVGGYGYTFGSGTRLTVV.

The CDR3 loop reads CASSSRTGGNEQFF. CDR3 coding DNA: TGTGCCAGCAGCTCAAGGACAGGGGGCAATGAGCAGTTCTTC. V usage is TRBV7-6 and J usage is TRBJ2-1, with 10 bases that match TRBD1. The CDR3 is 14 residues long. Germline V gives CDR1 SGHVS, CDR2 FNYEAQ. The junction had 3 bases not matched to a gene; V was cut back by 4 bases and J by 6 bases.